This T cell receptor (beta chain) originates from a study of beta chain features in type 1 diabetes. The investigators reverse transcribed all of the isolated RNA, so they sequenced expressed TCRB transcripts. Naive, central memory and regulatory T cell samples averaged about 3.3 million immunoSEQ reads each. Produced via immunoSEQ multiplex PCR; TCRdb's table is partial and in-frame only. Among almost 350,000 clones listed, 7% to 9% were seen once. The CDR3 sequence is 11 residues long. Trimming shortened V by 3 bases and J by 5 bases, and 4 bases separated the two germline ends. Looked up from germline, CDR1 is SGHAT and CDR2 is FQDESV (reference sequence). The collection from each donor was one heparinised blood draw averaging about 116 mL. This clone has more than one count but fewer than ten.

The clonotype was recovered from a woman aged 18-29 years in good health. The chain couples TRBV11-1 to TRBJ2-5, with unresolved D. Sequenced sample: central memory CD4+ T cells from blood. CDR3 protein: CASSFLETQYF. The CDR3 DNA reads TGTGCCAGCAGCTTCTTGGAGACCCAGTACTTC.